This T cell receptor (beta chain) was sequenced in a study of cytomegalovirus exposure and HLA in healthy donors. The study's findings and limits: Indistinguishable V segments such as TRBV6-2 and TRBV6-3 were excluded. Most TCR sequences were rare, but some public TCRs occurred in many donors.

On this clone itself: Its antigen is not known.

Primers for the PCR totalled 60 Vbeta and 13 Jbeta. Measured with immunoSEQ multiplex PCR; TCRdb has only the in-frame clones, and not every one. The table has 100,000 or so clones, over 75% seen once. Germline-derived CDR1 and CDR2 are MNHEY and SVGAGI. This CDR3 is 14 amino acids long. V was trimmed by 6 bases and J by 4 bases, leaving 15 bases between them. The receptor was isolated from a man between 40 and 49 years old in good health and CMV-seropositive. V usage is TRBV6-5 and J usage is TRBJ1-2; D might be TRBD1 (5 bases). Sample: PBMCs. For the CDR3, the DNA is TGTGCCAGCAGCCACAGGTTGGGCCCCTATGGCTACACCTTC. It codes for CASSHRLGPYGYTF.